This T cell receptor (beta chain) is from a study of T cell changes during pregnancy in multiple sclerosis. Here immunoSEQ multiplex PCR was the method, and the copy in TCRdb shows in-frame clones only, minus some. In the table there are approximately 50,000 clones, approximately 90% of which are singletons. J gave up 5 bases and V 10 bases, and 10 bases lay outside the gene matches. This CDR3 region has 14 residues. Germline V gene data show CDR1 as ENHRY and CDR2 as SYGVKD. The source is a female donor with multiple sclerosis, enrolled in a pregnancy study. The chain is built from TRBV10-3 and TRBJ2-1; TRBD2 aligns across 8 bases. Here the sequenced sample was CD4+ T cells from peripheral blood mononuclear cells, taken after pregnancy. In DNA form, the CDR3 reads TGTGCCAACAAACAGCGGGAGACTGACAATGAGCAGTTCTTC. Residues: CANKQRETDNEQFF.